The clone carrying this T cell receptor beta chain was observed at least ten times. Trimming removed 8 bases from V and 2 bases from J; junction bases left unmatched: 6. This CDR3 contains 13 residues. Germline V gene sequence: CDR1 WSHSY, CDR2 SAAADI. The entry originates in a study of blood T cell repertoires in COVID-19. Study summary: COVID-19 samples from acute and convalescent phases originated in the United States, Italy and Spain. T cells, B-cell-depleted T cells, or PBMCs provided the cDNA or gDNA that served as material.

Per the authors' pipeline: Scientists estimated how many nucleated cells there were by amplifying reference gene primers. Sequencing was performed with immunoSEQ multiplex PCR; in TCRdb, only in-frame clones are kept and a portion is missing. V and J calls plus clone size are reproduced from that table; the DNA served to infer D and trimming. Here the sample spans roughly 67,000 clones, 86% being singletons. Material: peripheral blood. The chain has TRBV10-2 and TRBJ2-7, with 7 bases that match TRBD1. The source is a man aged 50 to 59 with active COVID-19. Here the CDR3 DNA reads TGCGCCAGCTGGGACAGTCCCACCTACGAGCAGTACTTC. Amino acid sequence: CASWDSPTYEQYF.